This T cell receptor beta chain was sequenced during a study of control samples from healthy donors and cancer patients. The CDR3 spans 13 residues. J was trimmed by 4 bases and V by 9 bases; bases with no gene match: 4. Germline V CDR1 and CDR2: MNHEY, SVGAGI. The protocol was immunoSEQ multiplex PCR, while the TCRdb copy is restricted to in-frame clones and leaves out a portion. The sample includes around 140,000 clones, approximately 89% of them seen just once. The receptor's source is a man aged 45-65 years with head and neck cancer. This sequence joins TRBV6-5 and TRBJ2-5; TRBD2 agrees at 11 bases. The sample consisted of PBMCs. DNA of the CDR3: TGTGCCAGTAGCGGGGGGGCTTTAGAGACCCAGTACTTC. Its protein product is CASSGGALETQYF.